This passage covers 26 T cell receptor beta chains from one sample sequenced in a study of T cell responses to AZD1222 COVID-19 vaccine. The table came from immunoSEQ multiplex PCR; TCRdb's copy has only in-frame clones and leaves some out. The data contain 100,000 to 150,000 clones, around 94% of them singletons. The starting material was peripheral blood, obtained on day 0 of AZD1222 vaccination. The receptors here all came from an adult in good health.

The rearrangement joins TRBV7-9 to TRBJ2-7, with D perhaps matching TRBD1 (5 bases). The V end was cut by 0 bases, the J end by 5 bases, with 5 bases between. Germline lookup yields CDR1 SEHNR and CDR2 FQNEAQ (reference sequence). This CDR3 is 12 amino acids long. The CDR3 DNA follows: TGTGCCAGCAGCTTAGCAGGGGACGAGCAGTACTTC. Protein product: CASSLAGDEQYF. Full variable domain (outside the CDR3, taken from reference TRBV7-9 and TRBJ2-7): DTGVSQNPRHKITKRGQNVTFRCDPISEHNRLYWYRQTLGQGPEFLTYFQNEAQLEKSRLLSDRFSAERPKGSFSTLEIQRTEQGDSAMYLCASSLAGDEQYFGPGTRLTVT.

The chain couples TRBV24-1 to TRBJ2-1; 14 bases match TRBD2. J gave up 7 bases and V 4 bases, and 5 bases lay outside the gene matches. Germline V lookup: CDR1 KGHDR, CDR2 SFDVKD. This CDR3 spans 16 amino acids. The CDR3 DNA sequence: TGTGCCACCAGTGACCCTGGACTAGCGGGAGGAAATGAGCAGTTCTTC. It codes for CATSDPGLAGGNEQFF.

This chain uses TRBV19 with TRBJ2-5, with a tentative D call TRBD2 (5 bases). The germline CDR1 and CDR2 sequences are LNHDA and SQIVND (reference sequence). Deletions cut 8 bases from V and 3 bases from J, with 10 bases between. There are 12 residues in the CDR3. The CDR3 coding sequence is TGTGCCAGTTTAGTACTAGAAGAGACCCAGTACTTC. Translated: CASLVLEETQYF.

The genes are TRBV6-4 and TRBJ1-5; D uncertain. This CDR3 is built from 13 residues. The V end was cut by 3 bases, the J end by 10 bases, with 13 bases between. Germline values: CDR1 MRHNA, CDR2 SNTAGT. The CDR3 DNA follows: TGTGCCAGCAGTGAGAGGGAGGGTCTTCCCCAGCATTTT. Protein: CASSEREGLPQHF.

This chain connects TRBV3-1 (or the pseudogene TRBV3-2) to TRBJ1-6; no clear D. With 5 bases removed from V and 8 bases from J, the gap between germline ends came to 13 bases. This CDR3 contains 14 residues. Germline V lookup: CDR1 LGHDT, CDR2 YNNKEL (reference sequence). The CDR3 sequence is CASSSVGPDSPLHF. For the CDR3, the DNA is TGTGCCAGCAGCTCAGTAGGGCCGGATTCACCCCTCCACTTT.

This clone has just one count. CDR3 in amino acids: CASGVAGVETEAFF. CDR3 coding DNA: TGTGCCAGCGGGGTAGCGGGAGTGGAGACTGAAGCTTTCTTT. The gene calls are TRBV28 and TRBJ1-1; D unresolved. Looked up from germline, CDR1 is MDHEN and CDR2 is SYDVKM. V lost 8 bases to trimming and J lost 5 bases, with 18 bases between them. The CDR3 loop spans 14 amino acids.

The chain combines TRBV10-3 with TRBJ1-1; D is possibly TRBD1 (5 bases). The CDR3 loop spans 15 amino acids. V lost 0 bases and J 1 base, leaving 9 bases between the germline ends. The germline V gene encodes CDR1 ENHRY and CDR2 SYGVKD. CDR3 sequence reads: CAISESSGRNTEAFF. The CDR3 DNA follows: TGTGCCATCAGTGAGTCGTCAGGGAGGAACACTGAAGCTTTCTTT.

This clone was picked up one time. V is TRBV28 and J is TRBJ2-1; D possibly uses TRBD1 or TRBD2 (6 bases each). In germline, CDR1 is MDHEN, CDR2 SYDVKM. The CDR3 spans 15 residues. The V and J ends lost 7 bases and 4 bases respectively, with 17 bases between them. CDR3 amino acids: CASTEGGDRYNEQFF. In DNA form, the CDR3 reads TGTGCCAGCACCGAGGGGGGAGACCGATACAATGAGCAGTTCTTC.

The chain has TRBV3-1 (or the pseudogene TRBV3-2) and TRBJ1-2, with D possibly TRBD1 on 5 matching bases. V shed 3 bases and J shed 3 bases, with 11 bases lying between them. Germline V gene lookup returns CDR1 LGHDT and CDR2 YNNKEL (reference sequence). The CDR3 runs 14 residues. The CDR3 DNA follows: TGTGCCAGCAGCCAGAGGCAGGGCTACTATGGCTACACCTTC. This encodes CASSQRQGYYGYTF.

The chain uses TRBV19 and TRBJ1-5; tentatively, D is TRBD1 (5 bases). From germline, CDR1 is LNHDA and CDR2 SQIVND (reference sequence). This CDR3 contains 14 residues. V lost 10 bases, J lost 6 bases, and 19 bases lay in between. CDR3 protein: CATLGDFRGQPQHF. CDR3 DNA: TGTGCCACCCTTGGGGACTTTCGGGGTCAGCCCCAGCATTTT. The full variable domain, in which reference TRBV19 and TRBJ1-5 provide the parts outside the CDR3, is DGGITQSPKYLFRKEGQNVTLSCEQNLNHDAMYWYRQDPGQGLRLIYYSQIVNDFQKGDIAEGYSVSREKKESFPLTVTSAQKNPTAFYLCATLGDFRGQPQHFGDGTRLSIL.

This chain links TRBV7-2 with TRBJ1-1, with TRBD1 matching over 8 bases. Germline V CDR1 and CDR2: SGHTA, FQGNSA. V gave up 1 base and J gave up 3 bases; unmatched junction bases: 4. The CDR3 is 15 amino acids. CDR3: CASSLDPDRDTEAFF. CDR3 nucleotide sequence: TGTGCCAGCAGCTTAGACCCGGACAGGGACACTGAAGCTTTCTTT.

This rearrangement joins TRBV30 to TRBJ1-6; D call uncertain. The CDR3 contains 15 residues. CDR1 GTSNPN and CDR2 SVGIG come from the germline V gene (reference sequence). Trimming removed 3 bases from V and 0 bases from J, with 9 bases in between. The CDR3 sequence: CAWSLPYSYNSPLHF. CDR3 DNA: TGTGCCTGGAGCCTACCCTACTCCTATAATTCACCCCTCCACTTT.

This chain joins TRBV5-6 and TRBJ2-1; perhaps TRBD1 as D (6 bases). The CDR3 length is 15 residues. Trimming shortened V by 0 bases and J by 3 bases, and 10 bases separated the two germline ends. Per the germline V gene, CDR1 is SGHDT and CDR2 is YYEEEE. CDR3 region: CASSLGTAYYNEQFF. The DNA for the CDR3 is TGTGCCAGCAGCTTGGGGACAGCTTACTACAATGAGCAGTTCTTC.

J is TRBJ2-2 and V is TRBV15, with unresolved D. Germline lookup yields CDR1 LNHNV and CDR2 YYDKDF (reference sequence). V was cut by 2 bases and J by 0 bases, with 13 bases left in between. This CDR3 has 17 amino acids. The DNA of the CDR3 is TGTGCCACCAGCAGACGAAGATCAGGTCCGAACACCGGGGAGCTGTTTTTT. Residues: CATSRRRSGPNTGELFF.

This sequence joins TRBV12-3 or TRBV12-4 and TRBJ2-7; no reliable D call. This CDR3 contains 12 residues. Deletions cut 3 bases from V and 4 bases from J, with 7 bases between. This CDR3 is CASSFLQYEQYF. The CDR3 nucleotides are TGTGCCAGCAGTTTTCTGCAGTACGAGCAGTACTTC.

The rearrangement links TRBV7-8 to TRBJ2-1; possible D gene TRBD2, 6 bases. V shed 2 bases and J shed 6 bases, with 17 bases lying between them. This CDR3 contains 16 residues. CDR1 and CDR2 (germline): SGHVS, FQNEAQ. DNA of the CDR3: TGTGCCAGCAGCTTACCCCCCTCACCGCGGGGCAATGAGCAGTTCTTC. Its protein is CASSLPPSPRGNEQFF.

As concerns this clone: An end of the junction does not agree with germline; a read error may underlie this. The CDR3 sequence is CASSSPSGAFWF. The CDR3 DNA follows: TGTGCCAGCAGTTCCCCTAGCGGAGCTTTTTGGTTC. The chain carries TRBV12-3 or TRBV12-4 and TRBJ2-7; 7 bases line up with TRBD2. CDR3 length: 12 residues.

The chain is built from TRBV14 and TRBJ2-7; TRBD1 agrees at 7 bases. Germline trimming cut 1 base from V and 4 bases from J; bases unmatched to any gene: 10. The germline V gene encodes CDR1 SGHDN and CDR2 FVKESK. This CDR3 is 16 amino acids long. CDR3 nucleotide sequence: TGTGCCAGCAGCCAAGGCGCCGGGACAGAGTATTACGAGCAGTACTTC. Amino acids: CASSQGAGTEYYEQYF.

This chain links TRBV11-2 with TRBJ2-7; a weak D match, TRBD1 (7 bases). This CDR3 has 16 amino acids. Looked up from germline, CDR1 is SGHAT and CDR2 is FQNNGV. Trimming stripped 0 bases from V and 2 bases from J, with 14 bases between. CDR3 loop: CASSLDRGRGAYEQYF. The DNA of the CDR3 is TGTGCCAGCAGCTTAGATCGAGGCAGGGGGGCCTACGAGCAGTACTTC.

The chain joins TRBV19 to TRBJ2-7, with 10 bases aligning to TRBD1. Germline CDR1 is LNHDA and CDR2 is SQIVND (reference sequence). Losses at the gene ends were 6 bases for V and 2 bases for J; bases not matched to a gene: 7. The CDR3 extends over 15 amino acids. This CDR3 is CASRAGTGETYEQYF. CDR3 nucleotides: TGTGCCAGTAGAGCCGGGACAGGGGAGACCTACGAGCAGTACTTC.

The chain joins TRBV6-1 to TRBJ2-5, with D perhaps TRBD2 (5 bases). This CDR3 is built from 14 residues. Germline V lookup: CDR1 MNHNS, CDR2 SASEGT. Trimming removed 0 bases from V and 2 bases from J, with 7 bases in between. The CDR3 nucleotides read TGTGCCAGCAGTGAAGCAGGAGGTCAAGAGACCCAGTACTTC. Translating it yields CASSEAGGQETQYF.

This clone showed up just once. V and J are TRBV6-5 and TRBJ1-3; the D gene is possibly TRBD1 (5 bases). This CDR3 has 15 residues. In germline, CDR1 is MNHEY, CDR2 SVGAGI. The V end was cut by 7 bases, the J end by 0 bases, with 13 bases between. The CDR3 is CASTLGGGSGNTIYF. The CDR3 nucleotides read TGTGCCAGCACCCTCGGGGGGGGCTCTGGAAACACCATATATTTT.

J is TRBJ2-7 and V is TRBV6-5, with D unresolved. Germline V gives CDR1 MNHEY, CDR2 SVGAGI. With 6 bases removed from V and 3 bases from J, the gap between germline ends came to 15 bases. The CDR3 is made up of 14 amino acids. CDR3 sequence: CASRGSSLGYEQYF. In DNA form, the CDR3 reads TGTGCCAGCAGAGGATCCTCCCTGGGCTACGAGCAGTACTTC.

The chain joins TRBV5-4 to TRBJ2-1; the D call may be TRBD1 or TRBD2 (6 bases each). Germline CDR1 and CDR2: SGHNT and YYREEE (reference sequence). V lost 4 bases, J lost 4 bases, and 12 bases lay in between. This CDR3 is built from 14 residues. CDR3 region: CASSPGAEYNEQFF. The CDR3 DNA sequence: TGTGCCAGCAGCCCGGGGGCTGAGTACAATGAGCAGTTCTTC.

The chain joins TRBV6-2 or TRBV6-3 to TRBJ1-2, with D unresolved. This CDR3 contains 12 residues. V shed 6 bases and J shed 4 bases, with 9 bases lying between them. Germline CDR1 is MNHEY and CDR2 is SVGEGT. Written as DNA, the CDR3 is TGTGCCAGCAGCCCCGCGGGCTATGGCTACACCTTC. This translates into CASSPAGYGYTF.

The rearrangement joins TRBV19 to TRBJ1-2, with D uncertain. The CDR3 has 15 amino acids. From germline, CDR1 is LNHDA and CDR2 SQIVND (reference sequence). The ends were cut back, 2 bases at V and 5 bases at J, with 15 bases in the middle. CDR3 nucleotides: TGTGCCAGTAGTATAATTTCACAAAAGGAATATGGCTACACCTTC. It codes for CASSIISQKEYGYTF.